Below, one T cell receptor (beta chain) is given with its context. Its antigen is not known. This record belongs to a study of shared clonotypes between healthy human individuals. The study's findings and limits: What naive subsets generally showed was a larger estimated richness than memory subsets showed.

TCRdb's table, derived via immunoSEQ multiplex PCR, lists solely in-frame clones and lacks some. Counted here are around 690,000 clones, 90% occurring once; the ten biggest clones make up 34%. Germline V gives CDR1 LNHDA, CDR2 SQIVND (reference sequence). Unmatched junction bases numbered 3, after V lost 3 bases and J lost 2 bases. CDR3 size: 15 residues. Donation came from healthy HIV-negative adults that had no recent acute infections or vaccinations. All the donors were Caucasian adults who lived in Nashville, Tennessee. The CD8 memory sample joined CD45RO+ cells and CCR7-negative CD45RA+ cells. The TCR sequence derives from a man between 18 and 35 years old in good health. Some clones in this sample may be carry-over from other donors' samples. Material: memory CD8+ T cells from PBMCs. Subset noted: CD45RO+ cells pooled with CCR7-negative TemRA cells. The chain carries TRBV19 and TRBJ2-3, with TRBD2 identical over 9 bases. The CDR3 nucleotides are TGTGCCAGTAGTATGAGCGGGAGGCCCACAGATACGCAGTATTTT. Amino acids: CASSMSGRPTDTQYF.